The 5 T cell receptor beta chains presented below share a single source sample, sequenced in a study of beta chain features in type 1 diabetes. No antigen is known for these receptors. Study-level points and caveats: Shortening that was moderate but significant affected the TCRB CDR3s of Type 1 diabetes patients in all four CD4+ subsets.

All of the isolated RNA was reverse transcribed, so expressed TCRB transcripts were sequenced. The repertoire was sequenced with immunoSEQ multiplex PCR; TCRdb's copy has only in-frame clones and lacks some. In the table there are more than 250,000 clones, about 13% of which are singletons. The sequencing input was naive CD4+ T cells from blood. The receptor source for this set is a man aged 25-40 years with type 1 diabetes.

This chain links TRBV7-2 with TRBJ2-7; D gene unclear. From germline, CDR1 is SGHTA and CDR2 FQGNSA. The CDR3 spans 16 residues. Between the trimmed V and J ends, which lost 0 bases and 2 bases, there was a span of 14 bases. The CDR3 protein is CASSLAPSAPTYEQYF. CDR3 in DNA: TGTGCCAGCAGCTTAGCTCCGAGCGCTCCGACCTACGAGCAGTACTTC. Filled out from reference TRBV7-2 and TRBJ2-7, the complete variable domain reads GAGVSQSPSNKVTEKGKDVELRCDPISGHTALYWYRQSLGQGLEFLIYFQGNSAPDKSGLPSDRFSAERTGGSVSTLTIQRTQQEDSAVYLCASSLAPSAPTYEQYFGPGTRLTVT.

Only a few counts were recorded for this clone. This rearrangement joins TRBV27 to TRBJ2-7; 7 bases match TRBD2. The CDR3 has 15 residues. Losses at the gene ends were 5 bases for V and 0 bases for J; bases not matched to a gene: 7. Per the germline V gene, CDR1 is MNHEY and CDR2 is SMNVEV (reference sequence). Here the CDR3 DNA reads TGTGCCAGCAGTCCTAGACTAGCTAGCTCCTACGAGCAGTACTTC. Residues: CASSPRLASSYEQYF.

This clone has only a few counts. The CDR3 sequence is CASSGSGTGLMNTEAFF. CDR3 sequence (DNA): TGTGCCAGCAGTGGATCCGGGACAGGGCTCATGAACACTGAAGCTTTCTTT. This rearrangement joins TRBV25-1 to TRBJ1-1; 9 positions agree with TRBD1. Germline values: CDR1 MGHDK, CDR2 SYGVNS. The CDR3 extends over 17 amino acids. The ends lost 4 bases at V and 0 bases at J; junction bases unmatched: 9. Using reference TRBV25-1 and TRBJ1-1 for the parts outside the CDR3, the full variable domain is EADIYQTPRYLVIGTGKKITLECSQTMGHDKMYWYQQDPGMELHLIHYSYGVNSTEKGDLSSESTVSRIRTEHFPLTLESARPSHTSQYLCASSGSGTGLMNTEAFFGQGTRLTVV.

The chain carries TRBV10-3 and TRBJ2-3, with 8 bases aligning to TRBD1. Per germline, CDR1 ENHRY and CDR2 SYGVKD. Trimming took 6 bases from V and 4 from J; bases not matched to a gene: 9. The CDR3 totals 15 residues. The CDR3 nucleotides are TGTGCCATCAGCGGGACAGGCCCTTTCTCAGATACGCAGTATTTT. Translating gives CAISGTGPFSDTQYF.

This clone has more than one count but fewer than ten. One junction end does not reproduce the germline sequence, and a read error may be involved. In nucleotides, the CDR3 is TGCAGTGCTGAAAACGGGACTAGCAGAGTCTTC. This codes for CSAENGTSRVF. V is TRBV20-1 and J is TRBJ2-1; 9 nucleotides line up with TRBD2. This CDR3 region has 11 residues. Germline assignment: CDR1 DFQATT and CDR2 SNEGSKA (reference sequence).